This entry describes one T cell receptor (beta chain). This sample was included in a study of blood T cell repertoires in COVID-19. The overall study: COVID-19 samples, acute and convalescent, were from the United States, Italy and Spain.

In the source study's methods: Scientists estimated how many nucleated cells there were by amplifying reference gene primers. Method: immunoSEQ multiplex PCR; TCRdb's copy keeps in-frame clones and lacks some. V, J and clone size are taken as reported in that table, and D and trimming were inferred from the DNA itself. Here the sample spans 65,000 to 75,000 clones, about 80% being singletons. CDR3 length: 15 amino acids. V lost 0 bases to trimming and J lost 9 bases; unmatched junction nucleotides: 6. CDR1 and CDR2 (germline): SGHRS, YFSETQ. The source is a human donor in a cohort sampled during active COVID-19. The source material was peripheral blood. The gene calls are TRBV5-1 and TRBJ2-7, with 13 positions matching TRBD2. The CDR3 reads CASSLEGTSGTWQYV. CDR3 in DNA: TGCGCCAGCAGCTTGGAAGGGACTAGCGGGACATGGCAGTACGTC.